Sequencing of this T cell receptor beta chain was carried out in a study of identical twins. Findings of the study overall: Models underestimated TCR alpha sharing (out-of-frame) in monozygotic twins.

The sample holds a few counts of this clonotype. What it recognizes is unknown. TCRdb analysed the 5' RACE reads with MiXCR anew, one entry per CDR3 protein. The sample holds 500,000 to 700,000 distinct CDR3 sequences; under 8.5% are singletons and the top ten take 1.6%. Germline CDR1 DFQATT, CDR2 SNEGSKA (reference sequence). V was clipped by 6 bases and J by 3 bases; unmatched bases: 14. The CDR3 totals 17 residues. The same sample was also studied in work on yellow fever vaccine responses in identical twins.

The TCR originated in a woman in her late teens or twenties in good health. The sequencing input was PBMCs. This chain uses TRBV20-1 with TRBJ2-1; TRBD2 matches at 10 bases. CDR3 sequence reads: CSARLRPGLANYNEQFF. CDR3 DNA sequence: TGCAGTGCCCGATTAAGACCGGGACTAGCGAACTACAATGAGCAGTTCTTC.